This T cell receptor beta chain emerged from a study of prognosis after radiotherapy for stage I lung cancer. Study-level background: Recruitment took place in Nanjing, China, where patients with stage I non-small cell lung cancer were enrolled between April 2018 and early 2019. Across the cohort, concurrent therapy accompanying stereotactic body radiotherapy was administered to no patient.

CDR1 and CDR2 (germline): MNHEY, SVGAGI. The CDR3 covers 13 residues. Trimming cost V 2 bases and J 2 bases, with 7 bases left between them. This clonotype was recorded many times. With two-round multiplex PCR, TCR beta CDR3 sequences were amplified from genomic DNA. Used in first-round PCR were primers specific to each TRBV and TRBJ gene. TCRdb used MiXCR to reprocess the multiplex PCR reads, holding one entry per CDR3 protein. The data hold roughly 15,000 distinct CDR3 sequences, with less than 40% observed a single time. The TCR was taken from a donor of 50 years or more with non-small cell lung cancer. The specimen comprised PBMCs, sampled before or after stereotactic body radiation therapy (not recorded which). The chain joins TRBV6-5 to TRBJ2-7; weak D call: TRBD1 (5 bases). The CDR3 region has the DNA TGTGCCAGCAGTTACGACAGCACCTACGAGCAGTACTTC. Translating gives CASSYDSTYEQYF.